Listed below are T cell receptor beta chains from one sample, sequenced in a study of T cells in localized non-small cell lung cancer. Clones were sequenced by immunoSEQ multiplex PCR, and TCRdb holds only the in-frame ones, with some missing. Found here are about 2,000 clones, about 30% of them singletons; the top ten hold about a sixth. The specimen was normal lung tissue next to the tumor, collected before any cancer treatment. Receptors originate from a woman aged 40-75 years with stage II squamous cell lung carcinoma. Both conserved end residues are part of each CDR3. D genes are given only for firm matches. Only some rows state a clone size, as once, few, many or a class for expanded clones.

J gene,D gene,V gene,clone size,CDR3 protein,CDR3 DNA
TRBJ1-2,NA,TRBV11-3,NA,CASSSSSHATDGDTF,TGTGCCAGCAGCTCCTCATCACACGCTACGGACGGGGACACCTTC
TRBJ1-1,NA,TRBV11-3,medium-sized,CASSLGGTSSNTEAFF,TGTGCCAGCAGCTTAGGAGGGACAAGCTCGAACACTGAAGCTTTCTTT
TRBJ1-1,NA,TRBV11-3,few,CASSLSGTSGGEAFF,TGTGCCAGCAGCCTATCCGGGACGTCTGGCGGGGAAGCTTTCTTT
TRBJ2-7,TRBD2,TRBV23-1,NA,CASSPSLAISSGQYF,TGCGCCAGCAGCCCCTCACTAGCGATCAGCTCAGGGCAGTACTTC
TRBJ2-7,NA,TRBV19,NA,CASSTRAIGEQYF,TGTGCCAGTAGTACCCGAGCTATCGGCGAGCAGTACTTC
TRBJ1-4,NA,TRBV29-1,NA,CSVAPGVHEKLFF,TGCAGCGTTGCCCCGGGGGTCCATGAAAAACTGTTTTTT
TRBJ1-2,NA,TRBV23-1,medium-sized,CASSQGNREENYGYTF,TGCGCCAGCAGCCAAGGAAACAGGGAGGAAAACTATGGCTACACCTTC
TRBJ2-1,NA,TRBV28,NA,CASSQIASLYNEQFF,TGTGCCAGCAGCCAAATAGCGAGTCTTTACAATGAGCAGTTCTTC
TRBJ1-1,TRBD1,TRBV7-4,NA,CASYGQGDTEAFF,TGTGCCAGCTACGGACAGGGAGACACTGAAGCTTTCTTT
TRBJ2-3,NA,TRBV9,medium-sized,CASSLGEFGDTQYF,TGTGCCAGCAGCTTAGGTGAATTCGGGGATACGCAGTATTTT
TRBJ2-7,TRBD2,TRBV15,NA,CATSPRRGAYEQYF,TGTGCCACCAGCCCCCGGCGGGGGGCCTACGAGCAGTACTTC
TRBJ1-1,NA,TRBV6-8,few,CASSYGGAGEAFF,TGTGCCAGCAGTTACGGGGGAGCGGGTGAAGCTTTCTTT
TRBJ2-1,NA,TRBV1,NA,CASSPGLAGAQDNEQFF,TGCGCCAGCAGCCCCGGACTAGCGGGGGCACAGGACAATGAGCAGTTCTTC
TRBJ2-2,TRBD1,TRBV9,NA,CASSVEGASWNTGELFF,TGTGCCAGCAGCGTAGAGGGGGCTAGCTGGAACACCGGGGAGCTGTTTTTT
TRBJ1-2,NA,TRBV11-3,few,CASSRRLNWNYGYTF,TGTGCCAGCAGCCGACGACTTAACTGGAACTATGGCTACACCTTC
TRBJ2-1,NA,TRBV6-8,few,CASSGSEESSYNEQFF,TGTGCCAGCAGCGGGAGTGAGGAAAGCTCCTACAATGAGCAGTTCTTC
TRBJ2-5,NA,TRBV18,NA,CASSPPGQQETQYF,TGTGCCAGCTCACCCCCGGGACAACAAGAGACCCAGTACTTC
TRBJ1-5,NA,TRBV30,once,CAWGHRSNQPQHF,TGTGCCTGGGGACACAGGTCCAATCAGCCCCAGCATTTT
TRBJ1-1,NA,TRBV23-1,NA,CASRMGLNTEAFF,TGCGCCAGCAGGATGGGGCTGAACACTGAAGCTTTCTTT
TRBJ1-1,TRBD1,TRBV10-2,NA,CASRLGQGNTEAFF,TGCGCCAGCCGCCTAGGACAGGGGAACACTGAAGCTTTCTTT
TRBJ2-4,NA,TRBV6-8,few,CASTGGGGNIQYF,TGTGCCAGCACCGGGGGCGGTGGAAACATTCAGTACTTC
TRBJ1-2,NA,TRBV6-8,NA,CASSERAASYGYTF,TGTGCCAGCAGTGAGAGGGCAGCCTCCTATGGCTACACCTTC
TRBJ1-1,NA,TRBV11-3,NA,CASSRGTTNTEAFF,TGTGCCAGCAGCCGAGGGACCACGAACACTGAAGCTTTCTTT
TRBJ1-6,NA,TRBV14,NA,CASSRDTTYSPLHF,TGTGCCAGCAGCCGGGACACCACCTATTCACCCCTCCACTTT
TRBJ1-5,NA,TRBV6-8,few,CASRKGWNQPQHF,TGTGCCAGCAGGAAGGGGTGGAATCAGCCCCAGCATTTT
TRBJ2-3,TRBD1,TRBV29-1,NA,CSVVGQGGTDTQYF,TGCAGCGTTGTTGGACAGGGGGGCACAGATACGCAGTATTTT
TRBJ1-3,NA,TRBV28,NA,CASSPSSAGVDGNTIYF,TGTGCCAGCAGTCCATCGTCGGCAGGGGTGGACGGAAACACCATATATTTT
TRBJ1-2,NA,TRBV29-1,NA,CSVEEKDLLYGYTF,TGCAGCGTTGAGGAGAAAGACCTCCTCTATGGCTACACCTTC
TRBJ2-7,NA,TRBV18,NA,CASSPVTGGREQYF,TGTGCCAGCTCACCGGTAACAGGAGGTCGCGAGCAGTACTTC
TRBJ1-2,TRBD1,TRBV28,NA,CASSVEQGRYGYTF,TGTGCCAGCAGTGTCGAACAGGGGAGGTATGGCTACACCTTC
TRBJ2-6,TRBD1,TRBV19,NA,CASHRGRIAGANVLTF,TGTGCCAGTCATAGGGGGCGCATCGCTGGGGCCAACGTCCTGACTTTC
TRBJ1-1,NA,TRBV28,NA,CASSLGTGGAFF,TGTGCCAGCAGTTTGGGGACGGGGGGAGCTTTCTTT
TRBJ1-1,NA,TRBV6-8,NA,CASTALGATEAFF,TGTGCCAGCACCGCCCTTGGGGCCACTGAAGCTTTCTTT
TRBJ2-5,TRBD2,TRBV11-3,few,CASSSGGIQETQYF,TGTGCCAGCAGCTCCGGGGGGATCCAAGAGACCCAGTACTTC
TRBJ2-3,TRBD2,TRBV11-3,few,CASSLGGSGGTDTQYF,TGTGCCAGCAGCTTAGGCGGTAGCGGGGGCACAGATACGCAGTATTTT
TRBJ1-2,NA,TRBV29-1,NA,CSVEFARGEGGYTF,TGCAGCGTTGAATTTGCCAGGGGTGAGGGTGGCTACACCTTC
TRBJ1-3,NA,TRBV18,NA,CASSPDRSGNTIYF,TGTGCCAGCTCACCAGACAGGAGTGGAAACACCATATATTTT
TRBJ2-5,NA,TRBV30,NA,CAWSGGGVETQYF,TGTGCCTGGAGTGGTGGTGGGGTCGAGACCCAGTACTTC
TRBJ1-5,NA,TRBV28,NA,CASSTDWPEQPQHF,TGTGCCAGCAGTACGGACTGGCCAGAGCAGCCCCAGCATTTT
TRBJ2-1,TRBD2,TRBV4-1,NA,CASSPRLAGGLYNEQFF,TGCGCCAGCAGCCCCAGACTAGCGGGGGGGCTCTACAATGAGCAGTTCTTC
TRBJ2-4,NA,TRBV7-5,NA,CASSLWGRGAKNIQYF,NA
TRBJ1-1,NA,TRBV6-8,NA,CASSYLGATEAFF,TGTGCCAGCAGTTACCTCGGGGCCACTGAAGCTTTCTTT
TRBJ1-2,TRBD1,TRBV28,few,CASTRGSDYGYTF,TGTGCCAGCACCAGGGGGTCGGACTATGGCTACACCTTC
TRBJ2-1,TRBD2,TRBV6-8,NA,CAIGRLAGVRYEQFF,TGTGCCATCGGGAGACTAGCGGGAGTTCGCTACGAGCAGTTCTTC
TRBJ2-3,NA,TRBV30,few,CAWSPPSDTQYF,TGTGCCTGGAGTCCCCCTTCAGATACGCAGTATTTT
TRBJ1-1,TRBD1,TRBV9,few,CASSVEGQGATEAFF,TGTGCCAGCAGCGTAGAGGGACAGGGGGCTACTGAAGCTTTCTTT
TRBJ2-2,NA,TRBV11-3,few,CASSLRPEIPGELFF,TGTGCCAGCAGCCTGCGCCCTGAGATCCCCGGGGAGCTGTTTTTT
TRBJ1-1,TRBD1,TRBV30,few,CAWQVGTGVSTEAFF,TGTGCCTGGCAAGTAGGGACAGGGGTCTCCACTGAAGCTTTCTTT
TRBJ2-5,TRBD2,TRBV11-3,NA,CASTPETSGTDQYF,TGTGCCAGCACTCCCGAGACTAGCGGAACGGACCAGTACTTC
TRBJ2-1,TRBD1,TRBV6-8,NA,CASSPRQGSTYNEQFF,TGTGCCAGCAGTCCACGACAGGGATCCACCTACAATGAGCAGTTCTTC
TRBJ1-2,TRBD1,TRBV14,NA,CASSHDRGMSGYTF,TGTGCCAGCAGCCACGACAGGGGAATGAGTGGCTACACCTTC
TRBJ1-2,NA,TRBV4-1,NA,CASSQELDYGGYTF,TGCGCCAGCAGCCAAGAATTGGATTACGGGGGCTACACCTTC
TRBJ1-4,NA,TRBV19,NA,CASSTGGGLNEKLFF,TGTGCCAGTAGTACTGGGGGGGGACTCAATGAAAAACTGTTTTTT